This is a list of T cell receptor beta chains from one sample in a study of T cell responses to AZD1222 COVID-19 vaccine. Clones were read by immunoSEQ multiplex PCR, and TCRdb kept only the in-frame ones, dropping some. This sample has some 90,000 clones, with under 95% found just once. Source: peripheral blood, taken on day 0 of MenACWY control vaccination. The source of these receptors is an adult in good health. CDR3s include the opening cysteine and the closing phenylalanine or tryptophan. A D gene is named only where the DNA matches it firmly. Only part of the rows carry a size: once, few, many, or a class if the clone is expanded.

d_gene,v_gene,abundance,j_gene,CDR3nt,CDR3aa
.,TRBV3-1/TRBV3-2,.,TRBJ1-5,TGTGCCAGCAGCCAAGCGGGGGGAGGCAATCAGCCCCAGCATTTT,CASSQAGGGNQPQHF
TRBD2,TRBV27,.,TRBJ2-7,TGTGCCAGCAGCCGCTGGGAGGGTTCCTACGAGCAGTACTTC,CASSRWEGSYEQYF
.,TRBV6-1,.,TRBJ2-1,TGTGCCAGCAGTGACCCGACCGTGGGGGGCGGTAATGAGCAGTTCTTC,CASSDPTVGGGNEQFF
.,TRBV12-3/TRBV12-4,once,TRBJ2-7,TGTGCCAGCAGTTTAGGCCAGGAGAACGAGCAGTACTTC,CASSLGQENEQYF
.,TRBV7-2,.,TRBJ1-2,TGTGCCAGCAAAGGGAGCGGCTACACCTTC,CASKGSGYTF
.,TRBV6-5,.,TRBJ2-4,TGTGCCAGCAGGAAGGGGGCCAAAAACATTCAGTACTTC,CASRKGAKNIQYF
TRBD1,TRBV15,.,TRBJ1-4,TGTGCCACCAGCATGGGACAGGGCGGTGAAAAACTGTTTTTT,CATSMGQGGEKLFF
.,TRBV9,.,TRBJ2-2,TGTGCCAGCAGCGGACACCTAACCGGGGAGCTGTTTTTT,CASSGHLTGELFF
.,TRBV5-6,.,TRBJ1-6,TGTGCCAGCAGCTTCTCCGGGGGTCTCTTTTCACCCCTCCACTTT,CASSFSGGLFSPLHF
.,TRBV5-1,.,TRBJ1-1,TGCGCCAGCAGCACGGGAGACACTGAAGCTTTCTTT,CASSTGDTEAFF
.,TRBV4-2,.,TRBJ2-2,TGTGCCAGCAGCCAAGATCAGGTGATAGGGGCCGGGGAGCTGTTTTTT,CASSQDQVIGAGELFF
TRBD1,TRBV7-9,.,TRBJ1-1,TGTGCCAGCAGCCCGGGGGACAGAAACACTGAAGCTTTCTTT,CASSPGDRNTEAFF
TRBD2,TRBV11-3,.,TRBJ2-7,TGTGCCAGCAGCTCGGGAGGGTTGGCCGAGCAGTACTTC,CASSSGGLAEQYF
.,TRBV3-1/TRBV3-2,.,TRBJ1-5,TGTGCCAGCAGCCCCCGTCTGAATCAGCCCCAGCATTTT,CASSPRLNQPQHF
TRBD1,TRBV7-2,.,TRBJ1-1,TGTGCCAGCAGCATACCGGGACAGGGAGGGACTGAAGCTTTCTTT,CASSIPGQGGTEAFF
.,TRBV7-2,.,TRBJ2-2,TGTGCCAGCAGCGCGGACCTTCTTGGGTTGGAGCTGTTTTTT,CASSADLLGLELFF
.,TRBV7-7,.,TRBJ2-5,TGTGCTAGCAGCTTAGGAGGGACTCCCCCACAAGAGACCCAGTACTTC,CASSLGGTPPQETQYF
TRBD1,TRBV11-1,.,TRBJ1-4,TGTGCCAGCAGCCCGGGACAGTCTAATGAAAAACTGTTTTTT,CASSPGQSNEKLFF
.,TRBV2,.,TRBJ1-2,TGTGCCAGCAGTGATCGGGAGGGAGGTGTTGGCTACACCTTC,CASSDREGGVGYTF
.,TRBV7-9,once,TRBJ2-1,TGTGCCAGCAGCTTAGGGACATTCCCCTACAATGAGCAGTTCTTC,CASSLGTFPYNEQFF
TRBD2,TRBV10-3,.,TRBJ2-7,TGTGCCATCAGACCACTAGCGGGAGTGGGTGAGCAGTACTTC,CAIRPLAGVGEQYF
.,TRBV19,.,TRBJ2-5,TGTGCCAGTAGTAAGATCGGCGGAGAGACCCAGTACTTC,CASSKIGGETQYF
.,TRBV6-5,.,TRBJ2-1,TGTGCCAGCAGAGTCCAGGAGGGCTCCTACAATGAGCAGTTCTTC,CASRVQEGSYNEQFF
.,TRBV10-1,.,TRBJ2-3,TGCGCCAGCAGTGACGGACAGCGAGATACGCAGTATTTT,CASSDGQRDTQYF
.,TRBV3-1/TRBV3-2,.,TRBJ1-5,TGTGCCAGCAGCCAAGATTCGGGTAGCAATCAGCCCCAGCATTTT,CASSQDSGSNQPQHF
.,TRBV6-5,once,TRBJ2-3,TGTGCCAGCAACGCACACACAGATACGCAGTATTTT,CASNAHTDTQYF
.,TRBV5-1,.,TRBJ2-2,TGCGCCAGCAGCTGGCAGACCCCCGGGGAGCTGTTTTTT,CASSWQTPGELFF
.,TRBV28,.,TRBJ2-7,TGTGCCAGCAGTTTGTGGGGCCGTGGGGATGAGCAGTACTTC,CASSLWGRGDEQYF
.,TRBV5-5,few,TRBJ2-5,TGTGCCAGCAGCTTGGGGACAGGAGGGAAAGAGACCCAGTACTTC,CASSLGTGGKETQYF
.,TRBV3-1/TRBV3-2,.,TRBJ2-6,TGTGCCAGCAGCCAAAGGGGGATCTCTGGGGCCAACGTCCTGACTTTC,CASSQRGISGANVLTF
.,TRBV5-1,.,TRBJ2-2,TGCGCCAGCAGCTTGGCCGGAGGAGGTCTCTCGGCCGGGGAGCTGTTTTTT,CASSLAGGGLSAGELFF
.,TRBV27,once,TRBJ1-5,TGTGCCAGCAGTCCCGCGAGGGGACAGCCCCAGCATTTT,CASSPARGQPQHF
TRBD2,TRBV27,once,TRBJ2-7,TGTGCCAGCAGTTTAGCTGGGGGGGTCGGCTACGAGCAGTACTTC,CASSLAGGVGYEQYF
TRBD1,TRBV19,.,TRBJ1-4,TGTGCCAGTAGTATCTCGACAGGGTTGGGCGAAAAACTGTTTTTT,CASSISTGLGEKLFF
.,TRBV6-5,.,TRBJ2-3,TGTGCCAGCAGCCGGAGCACAGATACGCAGTATTTT,CASSRSTDTQYF
TRBD1,TRBV5-1,once,TRBJ1-5,TGCGCCAGCAGCCCTGGGACAGCTAATCAGCCCCAGCATTTT,CASSPGTANQPQHF
TRBD1,TRBV7-8,.,TRBJ2-5,TGTGCCAGCAGCCTCCAGCCGGGACAGGGAAAAGAGACCCAGTACTTC,CASSLQPGQGKETQYF
.,TRBV5-6,.,TRBJ1-1,TGTGCCAGCAGCCACCAGGACATGAACACTGAAGCTTTCTTT,CASSHQDMNTEAFF
.,TRBV4-3,.,TRBJ1-1,TGCGCCAGCAGCCAAGATTGGGGATCTGAAGCTTTCTTT,CASSQDWGSEAFF
.,TRBV6-1,.,TRBJ1-4,TGTGCCAGCAGTGATTCGGGATTTAGGGGAGAAAAACTGTTTTTT,CASSDSGFRGEKLFF
.,TRBV6-5,once,TRBJ1-4,TGTGCCAGCAGATCCCTAGCCGGGGAAAAACTGTTTTTT,CASRSLAGEKLFF
.,TRBV28,.,TRBJ2-2,TGTGCCAGCAGTTTGGGGGTGGGCGGGGAGCTGTTTTTT,CASSLGVGGELFF
TRBD1,TRBV28,.,TRBJ1-5,TGTGCCAGCAGGGCGACAGGGGGCGGCAATCAGCCCCAGCATTTT,CASRATGGGNQPQHF
.,TRBV3-1/TRBV3-2,.,TRBJ1-6,TGTGCCAGCAGCCAAGATCTGAGTACGCCCCTCCACTTT,CASSQDLSTPLHF
TRBD1,TRBV27,.,TRBJ1-2,TGTGCCAGCAGTCCCGGGGGACAGAACTATGGCTACACCTTC,CASSPGGQNYGYTF
.,TRBV19,.,TRBJ1-5,TGTGCCAGTAGTATAGTCGGGCAGCCCCAGCATTTT,CASSIVGQPQHF
.,TRBV7-9,.,TRBJ1-2,TGTGCCAGCAGCTTAGCGTTGGGGGCCAACTATGGCTACACCTTC,CASSLALGANYGYTF
TRBD2,TRBV7-9,.,TRBJ2-5,TGTGCCAGCAGCCCCCAAGTTGCGGGGGAGGCCCAAGAGACCCAGTACTTC,CASSPQVAGEAQETQYF
.,TRBV10-3,.,TRBJ1-5,TGTGCCATCAGATCAAGTTCGGGCAATCAGCCCCAGCATTTT,CAIRSSSGNQPQHF
.,TRBV9,.,TRBJ2-7,TGTGCCAGCAGCCCGGCCGCGGGGAGAAGTTACGAGCAGTACTTC,CASSPAAGRSYEQYF
TRBD1,TRBV3-1/TRBV3-2,.,TRBJ1-6,TGTGCCAGCAGCCGCATCACAGGGGTCGGATCACCCCTCCACTTT,CASSRITGVGSPLHF
TRBD1,TRBV11-3,.,TRBJ2-1,TGTGCCAGCAGCCCGGAGGGACAGGAGATCAATGAGCAGTTCTTC,CASSPEGQEINEQFF